The next 26 T cell receptor beta chains were all read from a single sample in a study of blood T cell repertoires in COVID-19 (dated by TCRdb to 2020 to 2021). Library method: the immunoSEQ multiplex PCR assay. Drawn from immuneACCESS, this table holds only the in-frame rearrangements with V and J called that TCRdb kept. Clones are partly lost; checked studies trace under half to an unresolved V gene and leave the rest unexplained. The sample table contains about 170,000 clones; only one count was recorded for around four fifths of them. The ten top clones hold 20% to 25% of the sample. The material sequenced was peripheral blood. The receptors originated from a woman older than 75 with acute or convalescent COVID-19.

The chain combines TRBV6-2 or TRBV6-3 with TRBJ2-1; possible D gene TRBD1, 6 bases. V lost 2 bases and J lost 4, with 15 bases in between. This CDR3 is 16 amino acids long. Germline values: CDR1 MNHEY, CDR2 SVGEGT. This CDR3 is CASSYGGLGAYNEQFF. CDR3 in DNA: TGTGCCAGCAGTTACGGGGGTCTGGGGGCATACAATGAGCAGTTCTTC.

The V gene is TRBV6-5, the J gene TRBJ1-4; D is perhaps TRBD1 (6 bases). CDR3 length: 13 amino acids. Looked up from germline, CDR1 is MNHEY and CDR2 is SVGAGI. V was pared by 11 bases and J by 6 bases, with 16 bases between. CDR3: CAGQGGRDEKLFF. DNA for the CDR3: TGTGCCGGTCAAGGGGGAAGGGATGAAAAACTGTTTTTT.

J is TRBJ2-1 and V is TRBV5-4; 8 bases match TRBD2. The germline V gene has CDR1 SGHNT and CDR2 YYREEE (reference sequence). The CDR3 covers 15 residues. V lost 2 bases to trimming and J lost 6 bases; unmatched junction nucleotides: 7. This CDR3 reads CASSFPREGSNEQFF. CDR3 sequence (DNA): TGTGCCAGCAGCTTTCCCCGGGAGGGCTCCAATGAGCAGTTCTTC.

The V gene is TRBV29-1, the J gene TRBJ2-7; 7 positions agree with TRBD1. Germline CDR1 reads SQVTM; CDR2 reads ANQGSEA. The CDR3 extends over 13 amino acids. J gave up 2 bases and V 2 bases, and 3 bases lay outside the gene matches. The CDR3 region is CSVERDSTYEQYF. The CDR3 nucleotides read TGCAGCGTTGAAAGGGACAGTACCTACGAGCAGTACTTC.

The V gene is TRBV6-5, the J gene TRBJ2-7; D is perhaps TRBD2 (6 bases). The germline V and J ends were trimmed by 8 bases and 1 base, with 15 bases remaining between them. Per the germline V gene, CDR1 is MNHEY and CDR2 is SVGAGI. This CDR3 region has 14 residues. The CDR3 DNA is TGTGCCAGCTTGATAAGGAGGGAGTCCTACGAGCAGTACTTC. Translated: CASLIRRESYEQYF.

This clone has more than one count but fewer than ten. The rearrangement joins TRBV6-2 or TRBV6-3 to TRBJ2-5; 12 bases are a match to TRBD2. CDR1 MNHEY and CDR2 SVGEGT come from the germline V gene. The CDR3 loop spans 16 amino acids. After removal of 5 bases from V and 5 bases from J, the junction contained 9 bases not matched to a gene. In DNA, the CDR3 is TGTGCCAGCAGTGAGCGACTAGCGGGAGCGTGGGAGACCCAGTACTTC. This encodes CASSERLAGAWETQYF.

This clone was seen a few times. J is TRBJ1-1 and V is TRBV5-1; no firm D call. The V gene's germline CDR1 is SGHRS and CDR2 YFSETQ. CDR3 length equals 15 residues. The V end lost 0 bases, the J end lost 4 bases, and 13 bases lay between the germline ends. The CDR3, as DNA: TGCGCCAGCAGCTTGGCATCGCGGACTGGCACTGAAGCTTTCTTT. This translates into CASSLASRTGTEAFF.

The rearrangement uses TRBV2 and TRBJ1-6; 7 bases are shared with TRBD1. The CDR3 runs 15 residues. Trimming took 7 bases from V and 0 from J; bases not matched to a gene: 3. Germline V CDR1 and CDR2: SNHLY, FYNNEI. CDR3 DNA: TGTGCCAGCACCAGGGGGAGCTCCTATAATTCACCCCTCCACTTT. Residues: CASTRGSSYNSPLHF.

This clone was counted a single time. The chain has TRBV30 and TRBJ2-5; tentatively, D is TRBD1 (6 bases). The CDR3 totals 13 residues. Trimming shortened V by 5 bases and J by 2 bases, and 12 bases separated the two germline ends. From germline, CDR1 is GTSNPN and CDR2 SVGIG (reference sequence). The DNA for the CDR3 is TGTGCCTGGGAACAGGGTTTTCAAGAGACCCAGTACTTC. Its translation: CAWEQGFQETQYF.

The chain links TRBV30 to TRBJ1-3; D remains unclear. Germline loops: CDR1 GTSNPN, CDR2 SVGIG (reference sequence). The CDR3 runs 14 residues. The V gene lost 0 bases and the J gene lost 0 bases, with 6 bases spanning the gap. The DNA of the CDR3 is TGTGCCTGGAGTGTACTATTCTCTGGAAACACCATATATTTT. Amino acids: CAWSVLFSGNTIYF.

For the CDR3, the DNA is TGTGCCAGCAGCCAAGACGGAGGGAAGGAGCAGTACTTC. Protein product: CASSQDGGKEQYF. This rearrangement joins TRBV3-1 (or the pseudogene TRBV3-2) to TRBJ2-7, with a tentative D call TRBD2 (6 bases). CDR3 length: 13 residues. The germline V gene encodes CDR1 LGHDT and CDR2 YNNKEL (reference sequence). V was shortened by 0 bases and J by 7 bases, with 10 bases between the two germline ends.

The chain combines TRBV19 with TRBJ1-5; no definite D call. Trimming pared 6 bases from V and 0 bases from J, leaving 6 bases between. This CDR3 has 13 residues. Per germline, CDR1 LNHDA and CDR2 SQIVND (reference sequence). CDR3 loop: CASSRGSNQPQHF. The CDR3 bases are TGTGCCAGTAGCCGAGGTAGCAATCAGCCCCAGCATTTT.

This clone came up once. This chain links TRBV9 with TRBJ1-2, with 7 nucleotides matching TRBD1. Per the germline V gene, CDR1 is SGDLS and CDR2 is YYNGEE. J was trimmed by 2 bases and V by 0 bases; bases with no gene match: 4. The CDR3 has 15 amino acids. CDR3 amino acids: CASSVGGQLNYGYTF. The CDR3 bases are TGTGCCAGCAGCGTAGGGGGACAGCTAAACTATGGCTACACCTTC.

The chain has TRBV6-6 and TRBJ1-4; TRBD1 matches 7 bases. There are 16 residues in the CDR3. The V gene's germline CDR1 is MNHNY and CDR2 SVGAGI (reference sequence). The trim removed 4 bases at V and 4 bases at J, leaving 9 bases unmatched. The CDR3 coding sequence is TGTGCCAGCAGTTTTACACTACAGGGGCATAATGAAAAACTGTTTTTT. Translation: CASSFTLQGHNEKLFF.

This clone appeared a single time. The chain links TRBV28 to TRBJ1-2, with a tentative D call TRBD1 (6 bases). Trimming took 5 bases from V and 4 from J, leaving 14 bases between them. CDR1 and CDR2 from the germline V gene are MDHEN and SYDVKM. The CDR3 extends over 14 amino acids. This CDR3 is CASSNQGMGYGYTF. In DNA, the CDR3 is TGTGCCAGCAGTAACCAGGGGATGGGCTATGGCTACACCTTC.

The CDR3 is CASSLRGISTNEKLFF. CDR3 sequence (DNA): TGTGCCAGCAGCCTTAGGGGGATTTCAACTAATGAAAAACTGTTTTTT. This chain connects TRBV7-9 to TRBJ1-4, with D maybe TRBD1 (6 bases). The germline CDR1 and CDR2 sequences are SEHNR and FQNEAQ (reference sequence). V lost 5 bases and J 0 bases, leaving 13 bases between the germline ends. The CDR3 consists of 16 residues.

This chain joins TRBV2 and TRBJ2-7, with 8 bases identical to TRBD2. Germline CDR1 reads SNHLY; CDR2 reads FYNNEI. Losses at the gene ends were 6 bases for V and 0 bases for J; bases not matched to a gene: 16. CDR3 length: 18 residues. CDR3 bases: TGTGCCAGCAGAGGGTGGCTTAACGGGAGCGGGAGCTCCTACGAGCAGTACTTC. It is translated as CASRGWLNGSGSSYEQYF.

The chain recombines TRBV6-2 or TRBV6-3 with TRBJ2-1, with 9 bases that match TRBD2. Germline loops: CDR1 MNHEY, CDR2 SVGEGT. V was clipped by 6 bases and J by 3 bases; unmatched bases: 3. This CDR3 region has 14 residues. As DNA, the CDR3 is TGTGCCAGCAGCCTAGCGGGGTTCTACAATGAGCAGTTCTTC. Translated, it gives CASSLAGFYNEQFF.

The chain links TRBV12-5 to TRBJ2-3, with D perhaps matching TRBD1 (5 bases). V was cut by 1 base and J by 2 bases, with 10 bases left in between. CDR1 and CDR2 from the germline V gene are LGHNT and FRNRAP. This CDR3 comprises 15 residues. CDR3 nucleotides: TGTGCTAGTGGTTTGGCCCAGGGCCCCACAGATACGCAGTATTTT. Translated, it gives CASGLAQGPTDTQYF.

The gene calls are TRBV7-9 and TRBJ1-4; maybe TRBD1 (5 bases). This CDR3 contains 14 residues. Trimming took off 4 bases at V and 6 bases at J, with 12 bases between the two ends. Germline V gene sequence: CDR1 SEHNR, CDR2 FQNEAQ (reference sequence). CDR3 sequence: CASSYDSRDEKLFF. The CDR3, as DNA: TGTGCCAGCAGCTATGACAGCCGTGATGAAAAACTGTTTTTT.

V gene TRBV27 combines with J gene TRBJ2-2; 10 nucleotides match TRBD1. Per the germline V gene, CDR1 is MNHEY and CDR2 is SMNVEV (reference sequence). The CDR3 runs to 17 residues. Trimming took 0 bases from V and 7 from J; bases not matched to a gene: 8. CDR3 nucleotide sequence: TGTGCCAGCAGTTTATCCCGACAGGGGGCTTTTTTCGGGGAGCTGTTTTTT. This gives the protein CASSLSRQGAFFGELFF.

V usage is TRBV5-1 and J usage is TRBJ1-1, with D hard to call. The CDR3 runs to 12 residues. V gave up 5 bases and J gave up 6 bases, with 11 bases separating them. Per germline, CDR1 SGHRS and CDR2 YFSETQ. Here the CDR3 DNA reads TGCGCCAGCAGGGGCGCCGGCCCTGAAGCTTTCTTT. Translation: CASRGAGPEAFF.

The CDR3 bases are TGTGCCAGCAGCCAAACCCTCGGACAGGCCAACTATGGCTACACCTTC. Protein: CASSQTLGQANYGYTF. The chain combines TRBV4-2 with TRBJ1-2; 7 nucleotides match TRBD1. J was trimmed by 2 bases and V by 2 bases; bases with no gene match: 8. Germline V CDR1 and CDR2: LGHNA, YNFKEQ. This CDR3 is 16 amino acids long.

The chain has TRBV11-2 and TRBJ2-1; 12 bases align to TRBD2. Germline CDR1 and CDR2: SGHAT and FQNNGV. Losses at the gene ends were 1 base for V and 7 bases for J; bases not matched to a gene: 5. The CDR3 has 16 amino acids. The CDR3 DNA reads TGTGCCAGCAGCTTAGTCCTAGCGGGAGGGAGGAATGAGCAGTTCTTC. Translated, it gives CASSLVLAGGRNEQFF.

This chain joins TRBV11-2 and TRBJ2-1; 10 nucleotides match TRBD2. V shed 4 bases and J 3 bases; nucleotides not matched to a gene: 3. This CDR3 has 15 amino acids. Looked up from germline, CDR1 is SGHAT and CDR2 is FQNNGV. CDR3 sequence (DNA): TGTGCCAGCAGCTCCTTAGCGGGAGGCTACAATGAGCAGTTCTTC. Translating gives CASSSLAGGYNEQFF.

CDR3 residues: CASSYSDTKFEAFF. CDR3 in DNA: TGTGCCAGCAGTTACTCGGACACTAAATTTGAAGCTTTCTTT. V gene TRBV6-5 combines with J gene TRBJ1-1, with D tentatively TRBD1 (5 bases). The germline V gene has CDR1 MNHEY and CDR2 SVGAGI. The V and J ends lost 0 bases and 7 bases respectively, with 12 bases between them. The CDR3 consists of 14 residues.